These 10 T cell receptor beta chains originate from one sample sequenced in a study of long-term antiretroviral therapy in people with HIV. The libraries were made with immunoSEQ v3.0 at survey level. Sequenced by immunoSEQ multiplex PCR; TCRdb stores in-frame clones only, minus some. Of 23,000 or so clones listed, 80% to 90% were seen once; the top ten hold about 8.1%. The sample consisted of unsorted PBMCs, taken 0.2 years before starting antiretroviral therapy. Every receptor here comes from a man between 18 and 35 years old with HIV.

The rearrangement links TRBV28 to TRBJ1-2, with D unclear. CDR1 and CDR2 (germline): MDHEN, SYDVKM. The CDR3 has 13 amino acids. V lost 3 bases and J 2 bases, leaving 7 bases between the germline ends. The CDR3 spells CASSFSRNYGYTF. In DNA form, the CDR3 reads TGTGCCAGCAGTTTTTCCAGAAACTATGGCTACACCTTC.

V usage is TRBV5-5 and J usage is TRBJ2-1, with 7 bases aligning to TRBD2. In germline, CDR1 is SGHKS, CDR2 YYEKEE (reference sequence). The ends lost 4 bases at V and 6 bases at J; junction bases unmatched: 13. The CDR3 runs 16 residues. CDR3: CASSPWASSGGNEQFF. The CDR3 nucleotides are TGTGCCAGCAGCCCCTGGGCCTCTTCGGGGGGCAATGAGCAGTTCTTC.

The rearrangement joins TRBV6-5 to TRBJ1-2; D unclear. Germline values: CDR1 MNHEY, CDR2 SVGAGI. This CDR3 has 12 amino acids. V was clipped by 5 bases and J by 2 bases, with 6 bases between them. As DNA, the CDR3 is TGTGCCAGCAGTCGTCGGAACTATGGCTACACCTTC. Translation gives CASSRRNYGYTF.

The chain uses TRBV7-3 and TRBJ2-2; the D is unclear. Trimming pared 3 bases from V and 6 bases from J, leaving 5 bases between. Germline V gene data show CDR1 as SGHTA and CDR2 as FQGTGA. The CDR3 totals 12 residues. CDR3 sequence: CASSFIPGELFF. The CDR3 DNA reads TGTGCCAGCAGCTTTATTCCCGGGGAGCTGTTTTTT.

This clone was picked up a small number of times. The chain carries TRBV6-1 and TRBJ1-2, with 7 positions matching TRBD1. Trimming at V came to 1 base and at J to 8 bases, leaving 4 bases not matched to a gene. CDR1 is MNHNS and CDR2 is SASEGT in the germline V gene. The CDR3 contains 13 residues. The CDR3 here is CASSEVGQRGYTF. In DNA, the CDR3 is TGTGCCAGCAGTGAAGTGGGACAGAGAGGCTACACCTTC.

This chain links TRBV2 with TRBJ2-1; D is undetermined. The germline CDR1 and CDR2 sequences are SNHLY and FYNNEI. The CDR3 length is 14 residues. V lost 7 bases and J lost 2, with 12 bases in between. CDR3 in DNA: TGTGCCAGCATAGGGCGGATCACCTACAATGAGCAGTTCTTC. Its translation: CASIGRITYNEQFF. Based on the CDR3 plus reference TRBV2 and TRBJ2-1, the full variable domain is EPEVTQTPSHQVTQMGQEVILRCVPISNHLYFYWYRQILGQKVEFLVSFYNNEISEKSEIFDDQFSVERPDGSNFTLKIRSTKLEDSAMYFCASIGRITYNEQFFGPGTRLTVL.

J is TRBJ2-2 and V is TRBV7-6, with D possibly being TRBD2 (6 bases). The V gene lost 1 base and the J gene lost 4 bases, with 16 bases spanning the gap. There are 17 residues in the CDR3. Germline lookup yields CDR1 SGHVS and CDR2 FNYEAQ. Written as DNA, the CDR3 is TGTGCCAGCAGCTTAGTCGGCGGGGTAACTGGCACCGGGGAGCTGTTTTTT. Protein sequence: CASSLVGGVTGTGELFF.

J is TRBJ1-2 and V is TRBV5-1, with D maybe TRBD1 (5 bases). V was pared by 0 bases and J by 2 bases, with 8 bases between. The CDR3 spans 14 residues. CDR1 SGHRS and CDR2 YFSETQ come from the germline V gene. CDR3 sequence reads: CASSLGQRNYGYTF. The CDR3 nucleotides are TGCGCCAGCAGCTTGGGACAGAGGAACTATGGCTACACCTTC.

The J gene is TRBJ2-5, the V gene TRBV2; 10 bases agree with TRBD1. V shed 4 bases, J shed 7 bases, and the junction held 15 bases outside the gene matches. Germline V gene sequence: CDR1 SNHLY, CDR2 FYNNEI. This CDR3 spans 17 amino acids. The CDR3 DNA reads TGTGCCAGCAGTGCTGGCCCCGGACAGGGGGTTATCGGGACCCAGTACTTC. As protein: CASSAGPGQGVIGTQYF. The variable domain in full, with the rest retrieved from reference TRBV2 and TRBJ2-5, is EPEVTQTPSHQVTQMGQEVILRCVPISNHLYFYWYRQILGQKVEFLVSFYNNEISEKSEIFDDQFSVERPDGSNFTLKIRSTKLEDSAMYFCASSAGPGQGVIGTQYFGPGTRLLVL.

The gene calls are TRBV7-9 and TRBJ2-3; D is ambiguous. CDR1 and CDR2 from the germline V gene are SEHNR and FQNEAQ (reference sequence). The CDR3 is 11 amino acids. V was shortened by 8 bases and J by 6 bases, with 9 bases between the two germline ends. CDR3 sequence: CASRLADTQYF. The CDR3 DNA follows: TGTGCCAGCCGACTGGCCGATACGCAGTATTTT.